This T cell receptor beta chain was recovered during a study of blood T cell repertoires in COVID-19. Study background: From the United States, Italy and Spain came samples of acute and convalescent COVID-19.

Participant reports of clinical history set cohort assignment. In the authors' methods: From reference gene primer amplification, estimates of nucleated cell counts were derived. Measured with immunoSEQ multiplex PCR; TCRdb has only the in-frame clones, and not every one. Clone size and the V and J calls come from that table; the DNA yielded D and trimming. The repertoire holds about 240,000 clones, with roughly 87% as singletons. V was clipped by 7 bases and J by 3 bases; unmatched bases: 6. The CDR3 runs 13 residues. Germline V gene data show CDR1 as MNHEY and CDR2 as SVGAGI. The V and J genes are TRBV6-5 and TRBJ2-7, with 7 nucleotides matching TRBD1. This sequence originates from a woman aged 25 to 39 with acute COVID-19. Material: PBMCs or T cells enriched from blood (not recorded which). The CDR3 is CASNRQGVYEQYF. DNA for the CDR3: TGTGCCAGCAATAGACAGGGCGTCTACGAGCAGTACTTC.